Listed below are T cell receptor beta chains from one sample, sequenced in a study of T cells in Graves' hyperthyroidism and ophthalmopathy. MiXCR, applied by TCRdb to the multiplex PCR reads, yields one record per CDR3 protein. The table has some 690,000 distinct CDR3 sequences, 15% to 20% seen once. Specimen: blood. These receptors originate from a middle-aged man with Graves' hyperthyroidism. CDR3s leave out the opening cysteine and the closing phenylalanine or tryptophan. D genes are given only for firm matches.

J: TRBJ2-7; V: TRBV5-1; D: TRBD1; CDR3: ASSFIGQGASAEQY
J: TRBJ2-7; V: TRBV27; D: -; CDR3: ASSFTVRGNHEQY
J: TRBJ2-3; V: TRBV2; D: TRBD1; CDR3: ATRDRGGADTQY
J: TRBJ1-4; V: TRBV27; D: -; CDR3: ASSPSLRGKLF
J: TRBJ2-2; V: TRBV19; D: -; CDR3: ASSKSATGELF
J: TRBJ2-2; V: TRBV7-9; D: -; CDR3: ASSFGGPTGELF
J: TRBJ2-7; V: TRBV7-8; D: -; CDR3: ASSSTDRRDEQY
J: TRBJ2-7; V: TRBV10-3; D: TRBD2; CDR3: AISTPASGSSEQY
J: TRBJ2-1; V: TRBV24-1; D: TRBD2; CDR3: ATSDQRLALPSGGSYNEQF
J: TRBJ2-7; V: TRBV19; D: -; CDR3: ASSVAALYEQY
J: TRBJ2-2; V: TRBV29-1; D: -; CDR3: SVEPRDMNTGELF
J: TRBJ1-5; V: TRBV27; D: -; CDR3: ASSRAGAPDNQPQH
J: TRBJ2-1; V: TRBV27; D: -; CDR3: ASGGVNEQF
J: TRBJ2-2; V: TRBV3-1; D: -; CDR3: ASSRRGGELF
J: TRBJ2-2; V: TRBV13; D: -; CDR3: ASSGSPPNTGELF
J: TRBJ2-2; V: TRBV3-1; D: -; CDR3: ASSQGRVYTGELF
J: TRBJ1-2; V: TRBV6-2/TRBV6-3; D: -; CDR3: ASSENRAPGGYT
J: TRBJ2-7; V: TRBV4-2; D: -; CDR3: ASRRGGLVIGEQY
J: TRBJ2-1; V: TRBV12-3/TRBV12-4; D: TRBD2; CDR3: ASSAIAGGPHNEQF
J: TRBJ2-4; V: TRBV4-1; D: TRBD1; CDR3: ASSPIERGQSKNIQY
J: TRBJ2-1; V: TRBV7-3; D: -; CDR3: ASSLGLASGEQF
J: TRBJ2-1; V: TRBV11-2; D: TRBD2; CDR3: ASSPSLGTSAYNEQF
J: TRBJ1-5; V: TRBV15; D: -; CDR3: ATRGSNQPQH
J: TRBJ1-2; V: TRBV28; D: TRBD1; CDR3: ASTRDRGRRGYT
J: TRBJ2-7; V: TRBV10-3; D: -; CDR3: VIRPDNSGYEQY
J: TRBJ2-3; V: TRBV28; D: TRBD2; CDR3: ASSTIAGGLTDTQY
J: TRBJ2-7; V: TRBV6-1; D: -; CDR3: ASSFLTGSYEQY
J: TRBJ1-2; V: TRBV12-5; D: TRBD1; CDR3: ASGLQGARDGYT
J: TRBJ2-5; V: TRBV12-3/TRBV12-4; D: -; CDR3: ASSLPLVQETQY
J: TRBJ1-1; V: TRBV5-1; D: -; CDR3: ASATGAGWNTEAF
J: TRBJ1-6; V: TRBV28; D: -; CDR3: AISGAESSYNSPLH
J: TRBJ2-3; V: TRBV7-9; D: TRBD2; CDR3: ASSDRDRDLAGGHTDTQY